Described below is a single T cell receptor (beta chain) sequence and its context. V was pared by 0 bases and J by 5 bases, with 9 bases between. The CDR3 contains 14 residues. Germline V gene lookup returns CDR1 SGDLS and CDR2 YYNGEE. The sample comes from a study of cytomegalovirus exposure and HLA in healthy donors. Amplification used 60 Vbeta primers and 13 Jbeta primers. Measured with immunoSEQ multiplex PCR; TCRdb has only the in-frame clones, and not every one. The table shows about 130,000 clones, with around 82% occurring only once. This TCR came from a man between 25 and 39 years old in good health and CMV-seropositive. The sample consisted of PBMCs. This rearrangement joins TRBV9 to TRBJ1-5; D is possibly TRBD1 (5 bases). In DNA form, the CDR3 reads TGTGCCAGCAGCGTAGGGGCAGGGCATCAGCCCCAGCATTTT. It specifies CASSVGAGHQPQHF.